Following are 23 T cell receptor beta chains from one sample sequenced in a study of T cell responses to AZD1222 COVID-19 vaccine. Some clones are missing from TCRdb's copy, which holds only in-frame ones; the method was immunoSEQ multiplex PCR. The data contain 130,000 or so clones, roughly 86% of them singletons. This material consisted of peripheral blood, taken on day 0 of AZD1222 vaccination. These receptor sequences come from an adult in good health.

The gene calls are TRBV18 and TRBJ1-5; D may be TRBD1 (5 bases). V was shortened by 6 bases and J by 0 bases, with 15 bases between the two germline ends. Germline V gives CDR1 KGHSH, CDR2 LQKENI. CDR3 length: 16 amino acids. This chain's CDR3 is CASSLVGTVSNQPQHF. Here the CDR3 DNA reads TGTGCCAGCTCGTTAGTCGGGACTGTTAGCAATCAGCCCCAGCATTTT. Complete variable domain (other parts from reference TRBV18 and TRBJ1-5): NAGVMQNPRHLVRRRGQEARLRCSPMKGHSHVYWYRQLPEEGLKFMVYLQKENIIDESGMPKERFSAEFPKEGPSILRIQQVVRGDSAAYFCASSLVGTVSNQPQHFGDGTRLSIL.

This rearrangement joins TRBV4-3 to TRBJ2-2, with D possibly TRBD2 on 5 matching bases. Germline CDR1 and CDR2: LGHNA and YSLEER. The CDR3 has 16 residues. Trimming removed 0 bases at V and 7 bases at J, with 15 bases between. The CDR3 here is CASSQDPPSLLGELFF. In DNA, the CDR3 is TGCGCCAGCAGCCAAGATCCCCCTAGCCTCCTCGGGGAGCTGTTTTTT.

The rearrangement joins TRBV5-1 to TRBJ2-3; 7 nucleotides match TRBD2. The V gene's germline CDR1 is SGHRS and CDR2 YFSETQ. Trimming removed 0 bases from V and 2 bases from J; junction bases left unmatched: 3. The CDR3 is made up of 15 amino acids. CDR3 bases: TGCGCCAGCAGCTTGGGGGCGGGAGTCACAGATACGCAGTATTTT. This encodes CASSLGAGVTDTQYF.

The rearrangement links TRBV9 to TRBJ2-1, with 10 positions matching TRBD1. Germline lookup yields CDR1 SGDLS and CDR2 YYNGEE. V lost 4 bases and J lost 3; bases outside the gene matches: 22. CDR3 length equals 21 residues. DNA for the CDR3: TGTGCCAGCAGCCCGACTATCTTCGGGACAGGGGTAGGATGGGTCTACAATGAGCAGTTCTTC. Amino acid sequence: CASSPTIFGTGVGWVYNEQFF.

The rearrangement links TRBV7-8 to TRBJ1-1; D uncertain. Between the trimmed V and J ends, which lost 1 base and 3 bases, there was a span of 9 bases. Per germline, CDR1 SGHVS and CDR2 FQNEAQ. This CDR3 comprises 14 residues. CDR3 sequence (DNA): TGTGCCAGCAGCTTAGTTCGGCGAGACACTGAAGCTTTCTTT. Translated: CASSLVRRDTEAFF.

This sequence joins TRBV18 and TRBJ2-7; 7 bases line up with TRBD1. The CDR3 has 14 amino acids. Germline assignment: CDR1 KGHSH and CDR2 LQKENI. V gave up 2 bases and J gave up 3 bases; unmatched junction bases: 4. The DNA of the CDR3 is TGTGCCAGCTCACCAGGGACAGAAGTCTACGAGCAGTACTTC. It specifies CASSPGTEVYEQYF.

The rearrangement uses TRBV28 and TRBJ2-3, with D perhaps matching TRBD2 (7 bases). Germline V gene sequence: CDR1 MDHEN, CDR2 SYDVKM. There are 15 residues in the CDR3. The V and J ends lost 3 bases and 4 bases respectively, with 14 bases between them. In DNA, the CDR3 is TGTGCCAGCAGTTTCGAAGGAGGGGGGGCAGATACGCAGTATTTT. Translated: CASSFEGGGADTQYF.

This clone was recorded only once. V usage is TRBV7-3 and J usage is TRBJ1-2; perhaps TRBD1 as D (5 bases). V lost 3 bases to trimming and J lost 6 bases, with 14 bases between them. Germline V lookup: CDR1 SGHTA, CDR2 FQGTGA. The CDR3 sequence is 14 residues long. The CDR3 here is CASSLQGGVDGYTF. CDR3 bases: TGTGCCAGCAGCTTGCAGGGAGGGGTTGATGGCTACACCTTC. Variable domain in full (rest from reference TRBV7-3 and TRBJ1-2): GAGVSQTPSNKVTEKGKYVELRCDPISGHTALYWYRQSLGQGPEFLIYFQGTGAADDSGLPNDRFFAVRPEGSVSTLKIQRTERGDSAVYLCASSLQGGVDGYTFGSGTRLTVV.

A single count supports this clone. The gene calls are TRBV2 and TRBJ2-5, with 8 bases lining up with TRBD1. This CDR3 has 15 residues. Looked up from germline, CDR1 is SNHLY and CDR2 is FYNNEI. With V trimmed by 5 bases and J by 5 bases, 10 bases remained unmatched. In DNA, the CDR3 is TGTGCCAGCAGTCCCGGGACAGGAGGGGGGGAGACCCAGTACTTC. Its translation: CASSPGTGGGETQYF.

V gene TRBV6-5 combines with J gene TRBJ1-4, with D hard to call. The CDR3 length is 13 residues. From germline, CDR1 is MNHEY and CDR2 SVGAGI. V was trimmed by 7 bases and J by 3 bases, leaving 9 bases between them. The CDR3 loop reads CASTRPANEKLFF. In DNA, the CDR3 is TGTGCCAGCACCCGGCCCGCTAATGAAAAACTGTTTTTT.

CDR3: CASSEYNRASNQPQHF. CDR3 coding DNA: TGTGCCAGCAGTGAATATAACAGGGCGAGCAATCAGCCCCAGCATTTT. This chain joins TRBV6-1 and TRBJ1-5; possibly TRBD1 for D (6 bases). In germline, CDR1 is MNHNS, CDR2 SASEGT. Trimming left V 2 bases short and J 1 base short, with 12 bases between. The CDR3 contains 16 residues.

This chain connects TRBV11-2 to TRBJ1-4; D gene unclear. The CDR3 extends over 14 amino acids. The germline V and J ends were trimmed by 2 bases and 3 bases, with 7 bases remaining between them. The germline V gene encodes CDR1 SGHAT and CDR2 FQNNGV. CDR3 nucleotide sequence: TGTGCCAGCAGCTTAAACAGACCTAATGAAAAACTGTTTTTT. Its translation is CASSLNRPNEKLFF.

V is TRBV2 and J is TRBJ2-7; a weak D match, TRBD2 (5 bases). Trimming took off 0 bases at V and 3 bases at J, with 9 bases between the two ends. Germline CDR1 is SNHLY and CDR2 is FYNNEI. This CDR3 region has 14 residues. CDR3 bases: TGTGCCAGCAGTGAAGCGGGAGAAGGCTACGAGCAGTACTTC. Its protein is CASSEAGEGYEQYF.

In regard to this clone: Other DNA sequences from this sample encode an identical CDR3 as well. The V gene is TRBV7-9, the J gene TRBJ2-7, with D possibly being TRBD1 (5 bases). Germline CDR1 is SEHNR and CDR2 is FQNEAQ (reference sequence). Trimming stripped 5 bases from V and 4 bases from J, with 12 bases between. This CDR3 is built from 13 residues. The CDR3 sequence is CASSPGPGYEQYF. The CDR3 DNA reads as TGTGCCAGCAGCCCCGGGCCAGGGTACGAGCAGTACTTC.

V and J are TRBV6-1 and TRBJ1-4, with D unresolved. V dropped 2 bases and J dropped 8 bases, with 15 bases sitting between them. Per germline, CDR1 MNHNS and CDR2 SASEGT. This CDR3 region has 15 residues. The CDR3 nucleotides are TGTGCCAGCAGTGAACCGTATGGGGTAGGGGAAAAACTGTTTTTT. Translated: CASSEPYGVGEKLFF.

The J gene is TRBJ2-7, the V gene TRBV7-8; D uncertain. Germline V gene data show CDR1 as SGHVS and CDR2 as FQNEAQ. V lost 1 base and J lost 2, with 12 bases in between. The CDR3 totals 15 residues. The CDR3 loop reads CASSLVGLRTYEQYF. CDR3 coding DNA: TGTGCCAGCAGCTTAGTAGGGCTAAGGACCTACGAGCAGTACTTC.

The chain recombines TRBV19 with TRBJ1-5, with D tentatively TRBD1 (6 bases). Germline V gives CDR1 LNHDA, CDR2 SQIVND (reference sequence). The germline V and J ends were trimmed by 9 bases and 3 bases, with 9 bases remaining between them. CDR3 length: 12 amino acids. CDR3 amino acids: CASRDTNQPQHF. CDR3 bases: TGTGCCAGCCGGGACACCAATCAGCCCCAGCATTTT.

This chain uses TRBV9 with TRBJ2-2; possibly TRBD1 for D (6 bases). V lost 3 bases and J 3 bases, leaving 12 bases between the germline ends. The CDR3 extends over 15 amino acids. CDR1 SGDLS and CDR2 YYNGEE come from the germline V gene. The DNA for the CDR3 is TGTGCCAGCAGCGAGGGGGATTCCGACACCGGGGAGCTGTTTTTT. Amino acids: CASSEGDSDTGELFF.

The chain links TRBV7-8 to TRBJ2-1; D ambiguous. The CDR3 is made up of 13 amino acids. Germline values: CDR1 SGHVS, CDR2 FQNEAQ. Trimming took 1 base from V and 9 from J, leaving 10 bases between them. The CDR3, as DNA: TGTGCCAGCAGCTTAGAGGGTGGTATTGAGCAGTTCTTC. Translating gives CASSLEGGIEQFF.

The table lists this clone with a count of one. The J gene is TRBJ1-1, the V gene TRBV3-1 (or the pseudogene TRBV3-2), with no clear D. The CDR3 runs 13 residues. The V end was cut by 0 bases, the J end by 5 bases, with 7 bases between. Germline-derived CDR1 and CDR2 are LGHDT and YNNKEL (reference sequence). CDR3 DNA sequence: TGTGCCAGCAGCCAAGATATGGGTACTGAAGCTTTCTTT. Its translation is CASSQDMGTEAFF.

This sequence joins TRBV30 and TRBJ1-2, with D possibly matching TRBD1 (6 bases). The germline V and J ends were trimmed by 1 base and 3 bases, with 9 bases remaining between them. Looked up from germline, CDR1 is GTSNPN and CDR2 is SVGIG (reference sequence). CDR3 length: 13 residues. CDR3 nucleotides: TGTGCCTGGAGTGATAACAGGGACTATGGCTACACCTTC. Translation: CAWSDNRDYGYTF.

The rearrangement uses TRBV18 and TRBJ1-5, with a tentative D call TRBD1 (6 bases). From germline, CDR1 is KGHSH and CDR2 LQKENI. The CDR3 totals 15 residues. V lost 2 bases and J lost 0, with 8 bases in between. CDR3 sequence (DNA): TGTGCCAGCTCACCAGCGGGACATAGCAATCAGCCCCAGCATTTT. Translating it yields CASSPAGHSNQPQHF. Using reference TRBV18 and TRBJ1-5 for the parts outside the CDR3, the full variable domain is NAGVMQNPRHLVRRRGQEARLRCSPMKGHSHVYWYRQLPEEGLKFMVYLQKENIIDESGMPKERFSAEFPKEGPSILRIQQVVRGDSAAYFCASSPAGHSNQPQHFGDGTRLSIL.

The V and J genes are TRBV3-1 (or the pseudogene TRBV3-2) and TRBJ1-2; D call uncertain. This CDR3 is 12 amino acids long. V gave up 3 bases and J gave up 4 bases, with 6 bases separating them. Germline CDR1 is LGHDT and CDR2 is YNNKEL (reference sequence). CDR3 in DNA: TGTGCCAGCAGCCATGGGAGCTATGGCTACACCTTC. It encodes CASSHGSYGYTF.